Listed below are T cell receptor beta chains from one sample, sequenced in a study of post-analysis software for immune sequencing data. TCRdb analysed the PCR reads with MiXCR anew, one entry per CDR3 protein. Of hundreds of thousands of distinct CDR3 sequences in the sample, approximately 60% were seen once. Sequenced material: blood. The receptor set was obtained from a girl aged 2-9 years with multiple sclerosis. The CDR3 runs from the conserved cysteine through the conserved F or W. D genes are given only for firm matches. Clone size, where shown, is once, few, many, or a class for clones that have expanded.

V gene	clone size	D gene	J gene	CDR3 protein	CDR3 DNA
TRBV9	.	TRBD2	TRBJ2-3	CASSVGLAGGDTQYF	TGTGCCAGCAGCGTAGGTCTAGCGGGGGGTGATACGCAGTATTTT
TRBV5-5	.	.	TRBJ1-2	CASSLDTYYGYTF	TGTGCCAGCAGCTTGGACACCTACTATGGCTACACCTTC
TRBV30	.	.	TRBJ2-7	CAWSKGGQSYEQYF	TGTGCCTGGAGTAAAGGAGGACAATCCTACGAGCAGTACTTC
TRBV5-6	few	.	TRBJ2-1	CASSLWAASYNEQFF	TGTGCCAGCAGCTTGTGGGCAGCCTCCTACAATGAGCAGTTCTTC
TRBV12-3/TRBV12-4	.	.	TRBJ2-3	CASAVTGTDTQYF	TGTGCCAGCGCCGTGACGGGCACAGATACGCAGTATTTT
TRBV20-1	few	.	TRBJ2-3	CSARDGTLSTDTQYF	TGCAGTGCTAGAGATGGGACACTTAGCACAGATACGCAGTATTTT
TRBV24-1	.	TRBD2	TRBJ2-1	CATSEPGGDSYNEQFF	TGTGCCACCAGTGAGCCGGGGGGGGACTCCTACAATGAGCAGTTCTTC
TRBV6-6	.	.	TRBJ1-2	CASSWSDYGYTF	TGTGCCAGCAGTTGGTCAGACTATGGCTACACCTTC
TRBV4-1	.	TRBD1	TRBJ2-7	CASSQDPQDRGVYEQYF	TGCGCCAGCAGCCAAGACCCCCAGGACAGGGGAGTCTACGAGCAGTACTTC
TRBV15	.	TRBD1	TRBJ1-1	CATKTGVETEAFF	TGTGCCACCAAGACAGGGGTTGAAACTGAAGCTTTCTTT
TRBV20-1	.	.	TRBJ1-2	CSASMGRDGYTF	TGCAGTGCTAGCATGGGGCGCGATGGCTACACCTTC
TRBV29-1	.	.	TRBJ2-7	CSVEVTGYEQYF	TGCAGCGTTGAAGTCACCGGCTACGAGCAGTACTTC
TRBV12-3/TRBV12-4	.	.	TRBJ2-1	CASRPRDSHNEQFF	TGTGCCAGCAGACCCCGGGACTCCCACAATGAGCAGTTCTTC
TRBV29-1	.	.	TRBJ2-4	CSVEDGMENIQYF	TGCAGCGTTGAAGACGGGATGGAAAACATTCAGTACTTC
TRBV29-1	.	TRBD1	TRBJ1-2	CSVDFGQGYYGYTF	TGCAGCGTTGACTTCGGACAGGGGTACTATGGCTACACCTTC
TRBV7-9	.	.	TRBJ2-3	CASIKGDHVRATQYF	TGTGCCAGCATAAAGGGGGATCACGTAAGAGCTACGCAGTATTTT
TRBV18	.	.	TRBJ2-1	CASSGDLYNEQFF	TGTGCCAGCTCAGGTGACCTATACAATGAGCAGTTCTTC
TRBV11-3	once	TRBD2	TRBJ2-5	CASSLGGIGGGVETQYF	TGTGCCAGCAGCTTAGGAGGGATCGGCGGGGGGGTAGAGACCCAGTACTTC
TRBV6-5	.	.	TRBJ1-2	CASSSAGGYTF	TGTGCCAGCAGCTCGGCGGGCGGCTACACCTTC
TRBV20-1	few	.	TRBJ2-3	CSAGGTNTDTQYF	TGCAGTGCTGGCGGGACAAACACAGATACGCAGTATTTT
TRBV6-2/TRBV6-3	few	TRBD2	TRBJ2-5	CASRPGLAGRETQYF	TGTGCCAGCAGGCCGGGACTAGCGGGGCGGGAGACCCAGTACTTC
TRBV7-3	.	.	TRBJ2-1	CASSLRRASAYNEQFF	TGTGCCAGCAGCTTAAGACGTGCTAGCGCCTACAATGAGCAGTTCTTC
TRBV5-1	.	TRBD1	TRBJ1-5	CASSTGQVNQPQHF	TGCGCCAGCAGCACCGGACAGGTCAATCAGCCCCAGCATTTT
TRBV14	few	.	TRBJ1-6	CASRYNLYNSPLHF	TGTGCCAGCAGATACAACCTCTATAATTCACCCCTCCACTTT
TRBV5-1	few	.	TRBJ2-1	CASRPGLPSSYNEQFF	TGCGCCAGCAGACCCGGACTTCCGAGCTCCTACAATGAGCAGTTCTTC
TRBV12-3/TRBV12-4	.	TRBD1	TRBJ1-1	CASRTRQGKGITEAFF	TGTGCCAGCAGAACCCGACAGGGCAAAGGAATCACTGAAGCTTTCTTT
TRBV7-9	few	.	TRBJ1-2	CASSPAPLGYGYTF	TGTGCCAGCAGCCCCGCCCCTCTGGGCTATGGCTACACCTTC
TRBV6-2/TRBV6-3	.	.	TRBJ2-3	CASVSRQAGPATDTQYF	TGTGCCAGCGTTTCCCGCCAGGCAGGGCCAGCCACAGATACGCAGTATTTT
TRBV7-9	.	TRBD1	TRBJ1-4	CASSPGQAATNEKLFF	TGTGCCAGCAGTCCGGGACAGGCCGCAACTAATGAAAAACTGTTTTTT
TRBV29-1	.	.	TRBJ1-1	CSVESSQLNTEAFF	TGCAGCGTTGAGTCTTCACAATTGAACACTGAAGCTTTCTTT
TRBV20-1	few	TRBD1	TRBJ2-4	CSAPFDRGNIQYF	TGCAGTGCCCCTTTCGACAGGGGAAACATTCAGTACTTC
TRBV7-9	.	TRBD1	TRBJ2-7	CASSSMTGTEQYF	TGTGCCAGCAGCTCGATGACAGGGACCGAGCAGTACTTC
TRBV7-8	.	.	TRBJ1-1	CATSAARTEAFF	TGTGCCACGTCCGCGGCGCGCACTGAAGCTTTCTTT
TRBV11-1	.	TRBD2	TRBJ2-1	CATRPASGRRNEQFF	TGTGCCACCAGGCCGGCTAGCGGGAGGAGGAATGAGCAGTTCTTC
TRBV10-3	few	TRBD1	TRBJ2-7	CAISGGTGVHEQYF	TGTGCCATCAGTGGTGGGACAGGAGTCCACGAGCAGTACTTC
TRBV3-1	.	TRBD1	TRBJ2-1	CASSRTGQGEGEQFF	TGTGCCAGCAGCCGGACGGGACAGGGAGAGGGTGAGCAGTTCTTC
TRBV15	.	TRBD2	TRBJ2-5	CATCLAGGETQYF	TGTGCCACCTGCTTAGCGGGAGGGGAGACCCAGTACTTC
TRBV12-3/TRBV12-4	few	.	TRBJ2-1	CASSLMPSEQFF	TGTGCCAGCAGTTTAATGCCGTCAGAGCAGTTCTTC
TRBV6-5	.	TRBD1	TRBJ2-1	CASSYLRGWNEQFF	TGTGCCAGCAGTTACCTCAGGGGGTGGAATGAGCAGTTCTTC
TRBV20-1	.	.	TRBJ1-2	CSADYPPEQPNYGYTF	TGCAGTGCCGATTACCCTCCCGAACAGCCGAACTATGGCTACACCTTC
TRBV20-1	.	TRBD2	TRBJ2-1	CSAPQAGRAYNEQFF	TGCAGTGCCCCCCAGGCGGGGAGGGCCTACAATGAGCAGTTCTTC
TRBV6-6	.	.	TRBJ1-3	CASSYPDRSSGNTIYF	TGTGCCAGCAGTTACCCTGACAGGAGCTCTGGAAACACCATATATTTT
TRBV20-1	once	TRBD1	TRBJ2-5	CSAAEGAGEQYF	TGCAGTGCTGCCGAGGGGGCGGGTGAGCAGTACTTC
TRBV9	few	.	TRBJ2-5	CASSVGGLQETQYF	TGTGCCAGCAGCGTAGGCGGCTTACAAGAGACCCAGTACTTC
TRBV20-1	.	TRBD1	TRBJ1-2	CGSNRGIYGYTF	TGCGGCTCAAACAGGGGTATCTATGGCTACACCTTC
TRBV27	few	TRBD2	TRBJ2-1	CASSPGVAGSDEQFF	TGTGCCAGCAGTCCTGGAGTAGCGGGGAGTGATGAGCAGTTCTTC
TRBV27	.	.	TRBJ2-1	CASGMTTSNEQFF	TGTGCCAGCGGGATGACTACGTCCAATGAGCAGTTCTTC
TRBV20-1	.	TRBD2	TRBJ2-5	CSARGGLASETQYF	TGCAGTGCTAGAGGGGGACTAGCGTCAGAGACCCAGTACTTC
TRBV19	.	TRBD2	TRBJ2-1	CAVKRGNEQFF	TGTGCCGTCAAGCGGGGCAATGAGCAGTTCTTC
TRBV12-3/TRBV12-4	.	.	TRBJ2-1	CASRAWGEQFF	TGTGCCAGCAGAGCCTGGGGTGAGCAGTTCTTC
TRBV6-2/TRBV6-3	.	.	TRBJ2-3	CASSSSSQDTISTDTQYF	TGTGCCAGCAGTTCCTCTTCCCAGGACACCATTAGCACAGATACGCAGTATTTT
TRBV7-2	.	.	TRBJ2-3	CASSSSLAQYF	TGTGCCAGCAGCTCCTCTTTGGCGCAGTATTTT
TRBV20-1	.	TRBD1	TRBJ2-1	CSATATGSPYNEQFF	TGCAGTGCTACGGCGACAGGGTCCCCCTACAATGAGCAGTTCTTC
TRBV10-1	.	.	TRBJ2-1	CATSRQVGYEQFF	TGCGCCACCAGTCGACAGGTTGGTTATGAGCAGTTCTTC
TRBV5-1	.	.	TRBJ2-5	CASSFTVGGETQTQYF	TGCGCCAGCAGCTTCACTGTCGGCGGAGAAACCCAGACCCAGTACTTC
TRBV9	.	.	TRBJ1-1	CASSVGAGAPEAFF	TGTGCCAGCAGCGTAGGAGCCGGGGCCCCTGAAGCTTTCTTT
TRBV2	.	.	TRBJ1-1	CASREEGPEAFF	TGTGCCAGCAGGGAGGAGGGGCCTGAAGCTTTCTTT
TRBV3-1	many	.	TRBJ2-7	CASSPGSYEQYF	TGTGCCAGCAGTCCCGGGTCCTACGAGCAGTACTTC
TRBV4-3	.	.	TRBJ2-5	CASSQDRVLGTQYF	TGCGCCAGCAGCCAAGATCGAGTGTTAGGGACCCAGTACTTC